This TCR beta chain was recovered during a study of molecular identifiers for immune sequencing clone quantification. Study conclusions and caveats: Clonotypes surpassing 20 RNA copies contained over 98% of effector molecules, versus under 1% in naive cells. Barcode-sharing identical TCR molecules could underestimate highly expanded clone sizes.

Libraries of bulk TCR were made by previously described methods (with listed TCR primers). TCRdb re-called the PCR reads with MiXCR, one entry per CDR3 protein. Among 85,000 to 100,000 distinct CDR3 sequences, roughly 24% were seen once, and the ten largest hold 0.85% to 1%. This clonotype was counted at least ten times. What it recognizes is unknown. Naive CD8 T cells were FACS-sorted by CD8+CD4-CCR7+CD45RA+ markers. The length of the CDR3 is 15 residues. Between the trimmed V and J ends, which lost 7 bases and 2 bases, there was a span of 18 bases. Germline assignment: CDR1 GTSNPN and CDR2 SVGIG (reference sequence).

The material sequenced was naive CD8+ T cells from blood, with Jurkat cell RNA spiked in. Subset: FACS-sorted CD8+CD4-CCR7+CD45RA+ naive T cells. The source of this sequence is a human donor in good health. Some libraries in this study had Jurkat cell RNA spiked in. The V and J genes are TRBV30 and TRBJ2-4; D uncertain. This CDR3 reads CAFEPLTLTKNIQYF. The CDR3 DNA follows: TGTGCCTTTGAACCCCTTACCTTGACCAAAAACATTCAGTACTTC.